This T cell receptor (beta chain) was recovered during a study of CD8+CD57+ T cells in acquired aplastic anemia. In the study overall: Sorted CD4+ and CD8+ cells yielded DNA averaging about 3.2 ug. Study observations and caveats: Levels of CD8+ Simpson's diversity were not significantly distinct in patients versus controls. Overlap between patients and controls comprised 25 to 30 CD8+ CDR3 sequences.

The patients chosen for sequencing had shown expansion of CD8+CD57+ cells (detected by flow cytometry). Untreated patients provided the blood samples, with no therapy given before sampling. About this clonotype: What it recognizes is unknown.

Profiles of TCR beta VDJ and CDR3 were generated from a genomic DNA template. TCRdb used MiXCR to reprocess the reads, holding one entry per CDR3 protein. The sample holds some 170,000 distinct CDR3 sequences, roughly 48% seen once. CDR3 length: 15 residues. The J segment lost 3 bases and the V segment lost 1 base, leaving 3 bases of the junction unmatched. The germline V gene encodes CDR1 SGHAT and CDR2 FQDESV (reference sequence). This chain links TRBV11-1 with TRBJ1-2; TRBD1 agrees at 9 bases. Sequences were obtained from sorted CD4+, CD8+, or CD8+CD57+ T cells (not recorded which) from PBMCs. The receptor comes from a human donor with aplastic anemia. CDR3 residues: CASSLGGQGHYGYTF. The CDR3 DNA reads as TGTGCCAGCAGCTTAGGGGGACAGGGTCACTATGGCTACACCTTC.